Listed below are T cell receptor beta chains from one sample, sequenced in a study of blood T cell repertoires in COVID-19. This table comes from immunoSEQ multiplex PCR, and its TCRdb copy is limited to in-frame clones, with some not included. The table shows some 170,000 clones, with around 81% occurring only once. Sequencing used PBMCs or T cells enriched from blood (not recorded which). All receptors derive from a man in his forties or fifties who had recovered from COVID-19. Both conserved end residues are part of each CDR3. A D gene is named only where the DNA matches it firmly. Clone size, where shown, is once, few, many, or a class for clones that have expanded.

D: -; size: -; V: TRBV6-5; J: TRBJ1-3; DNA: TGTGCCAGCAGCTCAACAGGCCATGGGGTCCAAACCATATATTTT; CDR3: CASSSTGHGVQTIYF
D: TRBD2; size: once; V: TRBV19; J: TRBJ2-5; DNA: TGTGCCAGTAGTATAGCACTAGCGGGGGGACAAGAGACCCAGTACTTC; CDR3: CASSIALAGGQETQYF
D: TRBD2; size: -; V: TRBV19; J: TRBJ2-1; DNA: TGTGCCAGTAGTCTGGATTCCGGGACTAGCATAAACAATGAGCAGTTCTTC; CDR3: CASSLDSGTSINNEQFF
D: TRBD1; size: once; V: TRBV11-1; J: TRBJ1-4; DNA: TGTGCCAGCAGCGGGACAGGGGGCGCAGAAAAACTGTTTTTT; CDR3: CASSGTGGAEKLFF
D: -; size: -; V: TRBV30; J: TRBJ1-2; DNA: TGTGCCTGGAGTGTAAAGGGACAACTTTTCGGCTACACCTTC; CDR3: CAWSVKGQLFGYTF
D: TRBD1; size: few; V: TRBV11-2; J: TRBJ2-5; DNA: TGTGCCAGCAGCGTAAAAAGCCGGGACAGGGAAGAGACCCAGTACTTC; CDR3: CASSVKSRDREETQYF
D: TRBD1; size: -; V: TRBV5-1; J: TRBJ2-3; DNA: TGCGCCACGACAGGGACAGGGGTGGATACGCAGTATTTT; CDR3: CATTGTGVDTQYF
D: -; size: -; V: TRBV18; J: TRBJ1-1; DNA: TGTGCCAGCGCCTTTAACAGGCCAAACACTGAAGCTTTCTTT; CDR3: CASAFNRPNTEAFF
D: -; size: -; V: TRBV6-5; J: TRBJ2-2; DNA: TGTGCCAGCAGTTACTTACCGGGAGACGGCACCGGGGAGCTGTTTTTT; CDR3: CASSYLPGDGTGELFF
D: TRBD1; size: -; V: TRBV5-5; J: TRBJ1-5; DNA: TGTGCCAGCAGCTTGGCGGGACAGAATGGCAATCAGCCCCAGCATTTT; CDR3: CASSLAGQNGNQPQHF
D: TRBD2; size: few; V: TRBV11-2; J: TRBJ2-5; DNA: TGTGCCAGCAGCTTCTCTACTAGCGGACAAGAGACCCAGTACTTC; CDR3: CASSFSTSGQETQYF
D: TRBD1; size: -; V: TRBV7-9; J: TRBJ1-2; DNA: TGTGCCAGCAGCTCCGGACAGGGGGCTGGCTACACCTTC; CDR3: CASSSGQGAGYTF
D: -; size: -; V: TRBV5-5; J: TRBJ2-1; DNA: TGTGCCAGCAGCCCTAGGATTGAATACAATGAGCAGTTCTTC; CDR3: CASSPRIEYNEQFF
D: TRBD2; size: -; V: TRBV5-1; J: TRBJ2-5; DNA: TGCGCCAGCAGCCAAGGGACTAGCCCTCAAGAGACCCAGTACTTC; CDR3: CASSQGTSPQETQYF
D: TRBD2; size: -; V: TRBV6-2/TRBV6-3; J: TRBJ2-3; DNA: TGTGCCAGCAGCAAAGGACTAGTAGCAACAGATACGCAGTATTTT; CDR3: CASSKGLVATDTQYF
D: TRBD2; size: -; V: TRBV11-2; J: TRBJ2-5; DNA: TGTGCCAGCAGCTTTGGGGGGGCCGGGACTAGCCGGGAAGAGACCCAGTACTTC; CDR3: CASSFGGAGTSREETQYF
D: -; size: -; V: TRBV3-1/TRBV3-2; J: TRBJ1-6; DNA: TGTGCCAGCAGCCCCGGGGGTGATTCACCCCTCCACTTT; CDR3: CASSPGGDSPLHF
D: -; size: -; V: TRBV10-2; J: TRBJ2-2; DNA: TGCGCCTGTACCAGGGCAGGGGCGGTAACCGGGGAGCTGTTTTTT; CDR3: CACTRAGAVTGELFF
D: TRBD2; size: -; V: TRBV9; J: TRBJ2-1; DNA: TGTGCCAGCAGCGTAGTCGGTAGCGGGGTCTACAATGAGCAGTTCTTC; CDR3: CASSVVGSGVYNEQFF
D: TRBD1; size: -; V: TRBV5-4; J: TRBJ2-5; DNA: TGTGCCAGCAGCCTAGGGACAGGGGGCTCTCAAGAGACCCAGTACTTC; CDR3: CASSLGTGGSQETQYF
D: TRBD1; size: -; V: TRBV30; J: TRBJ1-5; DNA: TGTGCCTGGAGTGACAGGGGAGGCTTTCAGCCCCAGCATTTT; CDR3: CAWSDRGGFQPQHF
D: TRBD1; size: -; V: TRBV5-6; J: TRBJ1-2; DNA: TGTGCCAGCCTGGGCAGGGGGATTGGCTACACCTTC; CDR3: CASLGRGIGYTF
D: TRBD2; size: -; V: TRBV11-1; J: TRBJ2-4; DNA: TGTGCCAGCAGCTTAGTAGGCGGGGGGGCCTTTGGCATTCAGTACTTC; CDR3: CASSLVGGGAFGIQYF
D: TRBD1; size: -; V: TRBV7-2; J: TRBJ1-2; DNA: TGTGCCAGCAGCTTGGACAGGGGCTATGGCTACACCTTC; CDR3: CASSLDRGYGYTF
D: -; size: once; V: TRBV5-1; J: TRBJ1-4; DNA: TGCGCCAGCAGCCTGGCCGGGGGACCTAATGAAAAACTGTTTTTT; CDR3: CASSLAGGPNEKLFF
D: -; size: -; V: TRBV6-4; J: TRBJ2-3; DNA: TGTGCCAGCAGTGTTTGGGGGGGGCAAGGAGATACGCAGTATTTT; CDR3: CASSVWGGQGDTQYF
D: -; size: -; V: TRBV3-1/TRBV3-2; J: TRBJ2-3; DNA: TGTGCCAGCAGACCCAACTTTAAAACAGATACGCAGTATTTT; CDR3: CASRPNFKTDTQYF
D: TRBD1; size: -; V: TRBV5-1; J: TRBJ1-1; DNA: TGCGCCAGCATCCAAGGGACAGGGAACACTGAAGCTTTCTTT; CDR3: CASIQGTGNTEAFF
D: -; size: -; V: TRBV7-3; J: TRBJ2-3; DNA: TGTGCCAGCAGCTGGGGCCTACCCCCAGATACGCAGTATTTT; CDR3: CASSWGLPPDTQYF
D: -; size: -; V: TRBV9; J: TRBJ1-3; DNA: TGTGCCAGCAGCCCCCGGGGTAACACCATATATTTT; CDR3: CASSPRGNTIYF
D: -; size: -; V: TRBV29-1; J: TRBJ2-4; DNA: TGCAGCGTTGAAGGGGGCGCGGCCAAAAACATTCAGTACTTC; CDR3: CSVEGGAAKNIQYF